Below are 7 T cell receptor beta chains sequenced from a single sample in a study of radiation and T cells in renal cell carcinoma. Time point specified: baseline pretreatment blood. Treatment of the sample: 15 Gy SBRT to primary tumor, nephrectomy 4 weeks later. The protocol was immunoSEQ multiplex PCR, while the TCRdb copy is restricted to in-frame clones and leaves out a portion. Here the sample spans about 140,000 clones, over 65% being singletons. The sample consisted of blood, taken from a patient whose treatment included radiotherapy and nephrectomy. All receptors come from a woman aged 45-60 years with renal cell carcinoma.

This chain uses TRBV6-5 with TRBJ1-4; no reliable D call. The germline V gene has CDR1 MNHEY and CDR2 SVGAGI. CDR3 length equals 14 residues. The V gene lost 6 bases and the J gene lost 8 bases, with 16 bases spanning the gap. CDR3 DNA: TGTGCCAGCAGACCCGGCGCCGACGGAGAAAAACTGTTTTTT. It encodes CASRPGADGEKLFF.

In its sample, this clone was seen once. The chain combines TRBV15 with TRBJ2-5, with 8 bases identical to TRBD1. There are 16 residues in the CDR3. The ends lost 3 bases at V and 0 bases at J; junction bases unmatched: 6. CDR1 LNHNV and CDR2 YYDKDF come from the germline V gene (reference sequence). CDR3 protein: CATSRGTGQYQETQYF. CDR3 sequence (DNA): TGTGCCACCAGCAGGGGGACAGGACAGTACCAAGAGACCCAGTACTTC.

The rearrangement uses TRBV7-2 and TRBJ2-7; D unresolved. Trimming removed 5 bases from V and 4 bases from J, with 15 bases in between. Germline V gene data show CDR1 as SGHTA and CDR2 as FQGNSA. CDR3 length: 14 amino acids. The CDR3 nucleotides are TGTGCCAGCAGCCCAATAGAGGCAGCTTACGAGCAGTACTTC. Residues: CASSPIEAAYEQYF.

This rearrangement joins TRBV5-1 to TRBJ2-1; 8 positions match TRBD1. CDR3 length: 13 amino acids. V trimming: 6 bases; J trimming: 8 bases; junction bases outside the gene matches: 7. Germline V gives CDR1 SGHRS, CDR2 YFSETQ. The CDR3 DNA reads TGCGCCAGCAACCCGACAGGGGACGATGAGCAGTTCTTC. Translating gives CASNPTGDDEQFF.

The chain couples TRBV2 to TRBJ2-1; D possibly corresponds to TRBD1 (6 bases). CDR1 and CDR2 (germline): SNHLY, FYNNEI. The CDR3 sequence is 13 residues long. V dropped 7 bases and J dropped 2 bases, with 9 bases sitting between them. Here the CDR3 DNA reads TGTGCCAGCATACAGGGACCCTACAATGAGCAGTTCTTC. This encodes CASIQGPYNEQFF.

The chain joins TRBV7-9 to TRBJ2-7; D remains ambiguous. The CDR3 length is 15 residues. Trimming shortened V by 1 base and J by 0 bases, and 10 bases separated the two germline ends. Germline CDR1 and CDR2: SEHNR and FQNEAQ (reference sequence). The DNA for the CDR3 is TGTGCCAGCAGCTTAGGGGTCAGGACCTCCTACGAGCAGTACTTC. Protein: CASSLGVRTSYEQYF.

The chain uses TRBV6-5 and TRBJ2-7; 9 bases line up with TRBD1. Germline assignment: CDR1 MNHEY and CDR2 SVGAGI. There are 14 residues in the CDR3. V shed 6 bases, J shed 7 bases, and the junction held 10 bases outside the gene matches. As DNA, the CDR3 is TGTGCCAGCAGCCCCGGGACAGGGATTCGGGAGCAGTACTTC. Its translation is CASSPGTGIREQYF.